A single sample is the source of the 24 T cell receptor beta chains below, sequenced in a study of memory CD4+ T cells and cytomegalovirus serostatus. Produced via immunoSEQ multiplex PCR; TCRdb's table is partial and in-frame only. The data show around 63,000 clones, 76% seen once. Single viable CD3+CD4+CD8-CD45RO+ cells were sorted as the memory CD4+ T cells. The specimen sequenced was memory CD4+ T cells from blood. These receptor sequences come from an adult in good health and CMV-seropositive.

As for this clone: The junction does not match germline at one end; this may be a read error. CDR3 nucleotide sequence: TGCAGTGCTAGAGATCTCCGGGCAGGGAACTTC. Its translation is CSARDLRAGNF. V usage is TRBV20-1 and J usage is TRBJ2-4, with TRBD1 as a possible D gene (5 bases). From germline, CDR1 is DFQATT and CDR2 SNEGSKA (reference sequence). CDR3 size: 11 residues.

This sequence joins TRBV2 and TRBJ2-1; 11 bases line up with TRBD2. The V and J ends lost 4 bases and 7 bases, in that order; junction bases with no gene match: 0. CDR1 is SNHLY, CDR2 FYNNEI, per germline. The CDR3 is 13 amino acids. CDR3 residues: CASSGLAGNEQFF. The CDR3 DNA follows: TGTGCCAGCAGTGGACTAGCGGGAAATGAGCAGTTCTTC.

The CDR3 DNA reads TGTGCCAGCAGCGGGAGGGTCGGCGGCACTGAAGCTTTCTTT. It codes for CASSGRVGGTEAFF. The chain employs TRBV5-5 and TRBJ1-1; D not resolved. Germline CDR1 is SGHKS and CDR2 is YYEKEE (reference sequence). With 4 bases removed from V and 4 bases from J, the gap between germline ends came to 14 bases. This CDR3 contains 14 residues.

J is TRBJ1-5 and V is TRBV6-1; D not certain. From germline, CDR1 is MNHNS and CDR2 SASEGT. The CDR3 has 12 amino acids. V lost 2 bases and J lost 7, with 6 bases in between. The CDR3 nucleotides read TGTGCCAGCAGTGAACCGGCGCAGCCCCAGCATTTT. Residues: CASSEPAQPQHF.

The V call is TRBV4-2, the J call TRBJ2-7; D gene ambiguous. From germline, CDR1 is LGHNA and CDR2 YNFKEQ. The CDR3 is 14 amino acids. V was trimmed by 4 bases and J by 0 bases, leaving 10 bases between them. CDR3 coding DNA: TGTGCCAGCAGCCTTGAGTACGGCTCCTACGAGCAGTACTTC. It is translated as CASSLEYGSYEQYF.

The J gene is TRBJ2-3, the V gene TRBV4-2; possibly TRBD2 for D (6 bases). V lost 0 bases, J lost 0 bases, and 13 bases lay in between. This CDR3 is built from 17 residues. From germline, CDR1 is LGHNA and CDR2 YNFKEQ. CDR3 in amino acids: CASSQDLASASTDTQYF. The CDR3 coding sequence is TGTGCCAGCAGCCAAGATCTGGCTAGCGCCAGCACAGATACGCAGTATTTT.

The table lists this clone with a few counts. V gene TRBV7-3 combines with J gene TRBJ2-1; 8 bases match TRBD1. Trimming at V came to 5 bases and at J to 5 bases, leaving 8 bases not matched to a gene. Germline CDR1 and CDR2: SGHTA and FQGTGA. The CDR3 has 15 residues. The CDR3, as DNA: TGTGCCAGCAGCCCAGGACAGGGCGCGGACAATGAGCAGTTCTTC. This translates into CASSPGQGADNEQFF.

The chain joins TRBV16 to TRBJ2-7; 8 bases line up with TRBD2. The V gene's germline CDR1 is KGHSY and CDR2 FQNENV. The trim removed 3 bases at V and 6 bases at J, leaving 4 bases unmatched. There are 13 residues in the CDR3. The CDR3 region is CASSQGLVGEQYF. CDR3 DNA sequence: TGTGCCAGCAGCCAGGGACTAGTAGGCGAGCAGTACTTC.

CDR3 sequence (DNA): TGTGCCTGGAGTAAAGGTCTTCTGGAGACCCAGTACTTC. Translated, it gives CAWSKGLLETQYF. The J gene is TRBJ2-5, the V gene TRBV30; D unclear. Trimming removed 2 bases at V and 5 bases at J, with 12 bases between. The CDR3 length is 13 residues. Germline lookup yields CDR1 GTSNPN and CDR2 SVGIG (reference sequence). Combining the CDR3 with reference TRBV30 and TRBJ2-5 gives the whole variable domain SQTIHQWPATLVQPVGSPLSLECTVEGTSNPNLYWYRQAAGRGLQLLFYSVGIGQISSEVPQNLSASRPQDRQFILSSKKLLLSDSGFYLCAWSKGLLETQYFGPGTRLLVL.

The chain is built from TRBV5-1 and TRBJ1-1; D possibly corresponds to TRBD1 (6 bases). Germline V gene data show CDR1 as SGHRS and CDR2 as YFSETQ. The V gene lost 4 bases and the J gene lost 4 bases, with 17 bases spanning the gap. This CDR3 comprises 15 residues. The chain's CDR3 is CASSPRTGGLTEAFF. The CDR3 nucleotides read TGCGCCAGCAGCCCCAGGACGGGGGGGCTCACTGAAGCTTTCTTT.

This clone was counted only a few times. This chain connects TRBV5-6 to TRBJ1-2; a possible D gene is TRBD1 (6 bases). CDR1 is SGHDT, CDR2 YYEEEE, per germline. Trimming removed 4 bases at V and 4 bases at J, with 23 bases between. There are 17 residues in the CDR3. DNA of the CDR3: TGTGCCAGCAGCCCTACCTCAATTGCAGGGGCCGGCTATGGCTACACCTTC. Amino acid sequence: CASSPTSIAGAGYGYTF.

V gene TRBV27 combines with J gene TRBJ2-2; D is possibly TRBD2 (7 bases). The CDR3 contains 15 residues. CDR1 and CDR2 (germline): MNHEY, SMNVEV (reference sequence). Trimming stripped 3 bases from V and 5 bases from J, with 13 bases between. CDR3 bases: TGTGCCAGCAGTTTTAACAGGGAGGGTACCGGGGAGCTGTTTTTT. The encoded protein is CASSFNREGTGELFF.

This clone showed up just once. V usage is TRBV4-1 and J usage is TRBJ2-7, with 10 positions matching TRBD1. This CDR3 has 15 residues. The ends lost 1 base at V and 3 bases at J; junction bases unmatched: 3. Germline loops: CDR1 MGHRA, CDR2 YSYEKL. CDR3 loop: CASSQAGTGVYEQYF. CDR3 DNA sequence: TGCGCCAGCAGCCAAGCCGGGACAGGGGTCTACGAGCAGTACTTC.

The genes are TRBV7-2 and TRBJ1-5; 9 nucleotides align to TRBD1. This CDR3 is built from 14 residues. Germline CDR1 reads SGHTA; CDR2 reads FQGNSA. Trimming cost V 5 bases and J 8 bases; bases outside gene matches: 7. This CDR3 reads CASSGRTGAEPQHF. For the CDR3, the DNA is TGTGCCAGCAGCGGACGGACAGGGGCCGAGCCCCAGCATTTT.

V and J are TRBV7-9 and TRBJ1-6; 7 nucleotides line up with TRBD1. Germline CDR1 reads SEHNR; CDR2 reads FQNEAQ (reference sequence). V lost 5 bases to trimming and J lost 8 bases; unmatched junction nucleotides: 3. The CDR3 is made up of 13 amino acids. The CDR3 DNA follows: TGTGCCAGCAGCAGGGACAGTGATTCACCCCTCCACTTT. Its protein is CASSRDSDSPLHF.

This chain joins TRBV2 and TRBJ2-7; 10 bases are a match to TRBD1. Germline values: CDR1 SNHLY, CDR2 FYNNEI. J was trimmed by 8 bases and V by 5 bases; bases with no gene match: 6. CDR3 length equals 13 residues. The CDR3: CASSSGQGVKQYF. Written as DNA, the CDR3 is TGTGCCAGCAGTAGCGGACAGGGGGTCAAGCAGTACTTC.

Only one count was recorded for this clone. This chain uses TRBV5-1 with TRBJ1-2; 10 nucleotides match TRBD1. Trimming cost V 0 bases and J 6 bases; bases outside gene matches: 5. The CDR3 is 15 residues long. Germline V CDR1 and CDR2: SGHRS, YFSETQ. The CDR3 protein is CASSLEGQGMDGYTF. The DNA of the CDR3 is TGCGCCAGCAGCTTGGAGGGACAGGGGATGGATGGCTACACCTTC.

The rearrangement uses TRBV2 and TRBJ1-1, with D maybe TRBD1 (5 bases). The ends were cut back, 6 bases at V and 4 bases at J, with 12 bases in the middle. This CDR3 comprises 13 residues. Germline V gene lookup returns CDR1 SNHLY and CDR2 FYNNEI. CDR3 residues: CASSVKRGTEAFF. The CDR3 bases are TGTGCCAGCAGCGTTAAGAGGGGCACTGAAGCTTTCTTT.

In this sample, this clone turned up once. This rearrangement joins TRBV7-8 to TRBJ2-7; maybe TRBD1 (6 bases). V shed 1 base and J shed 2 bases, with 21 bases lying between them. The CDR3 extends over 18 amino acids. The germline V gene encodes CDR1 SGHVS and CDR2 FQNEAQ. CDR3 nucleotides: TGTGCCAGCAGCTTAGAGTCCTCCGGGACACTTGGGGCCTACGAGCAGTACTTC. Protein sequence: CASSLESSGTLGAYEQYF.

This chain joins TRBV7-3 and TRBJ2-2; D gene unclear. Trimming removed 2 bases from V and 4 bases from J, with 5 bases in between. CDR1 and CDR2 from the germline V gene are SGHTA and FQGTGA. This CDR3 has 13 residues. The CDR3 DNA is TGTGCCAGCAGCTTACCAGGCACCGGGGAGCTGTTTTTT. Its translation is CASSLPGTGELFF.

In its sample, this clone was seen once. This rearrangement joins TRBV7-3 to TRBJ2-2; 9 nucleotides align to TRBD1. The CDR3 consists of 15 residues. Germline-derived CDR1 and CDR2 are SGHTA and FQGTGA. After removal of 5 bases from V and 1 base from J, the junction contained 2 bases not matched to a gene. Here the CDR3 DNA reads TGTGCCAGCAGCCTGACAGGGGGGAACACCGGGGAGCTGTTTTTT. Its translation is CASSLTGGNTGELFF.

This clone was recorded only once. The chain recombines TRBV5-1 with TRBJ1-1, with 12 bases aligning to TRBD1. The V segment lost 4 bases and the J segment 11 bases; nucleotides outside the gene matches: 12. The CDR3 sequence is 15 residues long. Germline V gene data show CDR1 as SGHRS and CDR2 as YFSETQ. The CDR3 region is CASSTGTGGGRGAFF. The CDR3 region has the DNA TGCGCCAGCAGCACCGGGACAGGGGGCGGGAGGGGGGCTTTCTTT.

This clone has only a few counts. Other DNA sequences in this specimen translate into the identical CDR3. This chain joins TRBV29-1 and TRBJ2-5; tentatively, D is TRBD2 (6 bases). V was clipped by 6 bases and J by 2 bases, with 13 bases between them. The CDR3 is 13 amino acids. The germline gives CDR1 SQVTM, CDR2 ANQGSEA. CDR3 region: CSVAGGTQETQYF. The CDR3 DNA sequence: TGCAGCGTAGCGGGCGGGACGCAAGAGACCCAGTACTTC. Based on the CDR3 plus reference TRBV29-1 and TRBJ2-5, the full variable domain is SAVISQKPSRDICQRGTSLTIQCQVDSQVTMMFWYRQQPGQSLTLIATANQGSEATYESGFVIDKFPISRPNLTFSTLTVSNMSPEDSSIYLCSVAGGTQETQYFGPGTRLLVL.

This clone showed up just once. The chain links TRBV15 to TRBJ2-3, with D unresolved. The CDR3 is 14 residues long. V lost 2 bases and J 3 bases, leaving 9 bases between the germline ends. Germline lookup yields CDR1 LNHNV and CDR2 YYDKDF (reference sequence). The CDR3 is CATSRLIGTDTQYF. In DNA, the CDR3 is TGTGCCACCAGCAGATTAATAGGGACAGATACGCAGTATTTT.